The present entry profiles one TCR beta chain with its context. The sample originates from a study of blood T cell repertoires in COVID-19. Study-level background: Each recovered donor of Cohort 3 presented with two negative PCRs, clearance, or symptom resolution. The analysed material was cDNA or gDNA that came from T cells, B-cell-depleted T cells, or PBMCs.

Libraries were prepared by immunoSEQ multiplex PCR; TCRdb keeps only in-frame clonotypes and omits some of them. The top ten clones hold around 7% of a sample with 200,000 to 250,000 clones, around 86% of them seen once. The CDR3 is 15 residues long. V shed 2 bases and J shed 0 bases, with 10 bases lying between them. Germline CDR1 reads MDHEN; CDR2 reads SYDVKM. Enrolled through a virtual design, the participants were between about 18 and 100 years of age and came from about two dozen US areas. The TCR originated in a man aged 30 to 39 in a cohort exposed to, infected with or recovered from COVID-19 (not recorded which). This rearrangement joins TRBV28 to TRBJ1-1; D is unclear. The sequencing sample was made of PBMCs or T cells enriched from blood (not recorded which). CDR3 loop: CASSLMSGMNTEAFF. The CDR3 bases are TGTGCCAGCAGTTTAATGTCGGGGATGAACACTGAAGCTTTCTTT.